This T cell receptor (beta chain) is from a study of T-cell memory formation after mild COVID-19. Findings and limits, study-wide: Memory cells collected pre-infection included some clones that later responded, suggesting cross-reactive memory joined. Mainly CM and EM harbored the contracting CD4+ clones; mainly EMRA harbored the CD8+ ones.

MiXCR, applied by TCRdb to the 5' RACE reads, yields one record per CDR3 protein. In the table there are some 450,000 distinct CDR3 sequences, more than 15% of which are singletons. In its sample, this clonotype was seen many times. Its antigen remains unknown. Sample: PBMCs or a T cell subset sorted from them (not recorded which). The TCR originated in a man aged 18 to 35 who had mild COVID-19 (a few samples of this study predate the infection). Cell type and time point are not known.

This CDR3 reads CASSPGTGEQPQHF. As DNA, the CDR3 is TGCGCCAGCAGCCCGGGGACAGGGGAACAGCCCCAGCATTTT. This chain uses TRBV4-1 with TRBJ1-5; 10 nucleotides agree with TRBD1. The CDR3 contains 14 residues. V shed 4 bases, J shed 7 bases, and the junction held 4 bases outside the gene matches. Germline-derived CDR1 and CDR2 are MGHRA and YSYEKL.